This TCR beta chain was sequenced for a study of identical twins. Study-level results: Invariant T cells like MAIT and iNKT could partly confound the zero-insertion analyses.

The sample holds a few counts of this clonotype. Its antigen is currently unknown. With no exceptions, donors were healthy Caucasians. CDR3 length: 15 residues. The germline V gene encodes CDR1 SGHNT and CDR2 YENEEA. The ends lost 1 base at V and 8 bases at J; junction bases unmatched: 5. TCRdb processed the 5' RACE reads anew with MiXCR; each CDR3 protein has one entry. The profile shows some 600,000 distinct CDR3 sequences, around 7.5% of them singletons. Another study also made use of these data, one on yellow fever vaccine responses in identical twins.

The receptor's source is a woman aged 18 to 35 in good health. The rearrangement links TRBV11-3 to TRBJ2-1; TRBD2 matches at 10 bases. Sequenced: PBMCs. The CDR3 loop reads CASSLAAGGPHEQFF. As DNA, the CDR3 is TGTGCCAGCAGCTTAGCAGCGGGAGGGCCCCATGAGCAGTTCTTC.